Listed below are T cell receptor beta chains from one sample, sequenced in a study of shared clonotypes between healthy human individuals. TCRdb's copy holds only in-frame clones and misses some; the assay was immunoSEQ multiplex PCR. The top ten clones hold 0.9% to 1.3% of a sample with more than 2 million clones, just under 95% of them seen once. Sequencing was carried out using naive CD8+ T cells sorted from blood. All receptors derive from a man between 18 and 35 years old in good health. Both conserved end residues are part of each CDR3. A D gene is named only where the DNA matches it firmly. The size entry is marked missing in some rows and otherwise reads once, few, many or a size class.

v_gene: TRBV6-1; d_gene: NA; abundance: NA; j_gene: TRBJ2-3; CDR3aa: CASSLGELTDTQYF; CDR3nt: TGTGCCAGCAGTTTAGGCGAATTAACAGATACGCAGTATTTT
v_gene: TRBV6-6; d_gene: NA; abundance: NA; j_gene: TRBJ1-4; CDR3aa: CASSSEATNEKLFF; CDR3nt: TGTGCCAGCAGTTCGGAGGCAACTAATGAAAAACTGTTTTTT
v_gene: TRBV13; d_gene: NA; abundance: NA; j_gene: TRBJ2-7; CDR3aa: CASSPNSYEQYF; CDR3nt: TGTGCCAGCAGTCCCAATAGCTACGAGCAGTACTTC
v_gene: TRBV7-9; d_gene: NA; abundance: NA; j_gene: TRBJ1-4; CDR3aa: CASSFSGLTATNEKLFF; CDR3nt: TGTGCCAGCAGCTTCTCGGGACTCACAGCAACTAATGAAAAACTGTTTTTT
v_gene: TRBV5-1; d_gene: TRBD2; abundance: NA; j_gene: TRBJ2-5; CDR3aa: CASSPGTSGSETQYF; CDR3nt: TGCGCCAGCAGCCCAGGGACTAGCGGGAGTGAGACCCAGTACTTC
v_gene: TRBV28; d_gene: NA; abundance: NA; j_gene: TRBJ2-7; CDR3aa: CASSPPRRDGSYEQYF; CDR3nt: TGTGCCAGCAGTCCGCCACGCCGGGACGGCTCCTACGAGCAGTACTTC
v_gene: TRBV9; d_gene: TRBD1; abundance: few; j_gene: TRBJ1-2; CDR3aa: CASNFGDSNYGYTF; CDR3nt: TGTGCCAGCAACTTCGGGGACAGTAACTATGGCTACACCTTC
v_gene: TRBV14; d_gene: TRBD1; abundance: once; j_gene: TRBJ1-2; CDR3aa: CASSRTGDKANYGYTF; CDR3nt: TGTGCCAGCAGCCGGACAGGGGATAAGGCTAACTATGGCTACACCTTC
v_gene: TRBV16; d_gene: NA; abundance: NA; j_gene: TRBJ2-7; CDR3aa: CASSPEDVYEQYF; CDR3nt: TGTGCCAGCAGCCCCGAAGATGTATACGAGCAGTACTTC
v_gene: TRBV5-1; d_gene: TRBD1; abundance: NA; j_gene: TRBJ2-5; CDR3aa: CASSQMGQGGETQYF; CDR3nt: TGCGCCAGCAGCCAAATGGGACAGGGCGGGGAGACCCAGTACTTC
v_gene: TRBV7-7; d_gene: TRBD1; abundance: once; j_gene: TRBJ2-7; CDR3aa: CASSLDRGHEQYF; CDR3nt: TGTGCTAGCAGCTTAGACAGGGGGCACGAGCAGTACTTC
v_gene: TRBV10-3; d_gene: TRBD2; abundance: NA; j_gene: TRBJ2-3; CDR3aa: CAISPGLAGSEIKQYF; CDR3nt: TGTGCCATCAGCCCGGGACTAGCGGGAAGTGAGATTAAGCAGTATTTT
v_gene: TRBV7-9; d_gene: TRBD1; abundance: once; j_gene: TRBJ2-7; CDR3aa: CASSQPGTGDYEQYF; CDR3nt: TGTGCCAGCAGCCAGCCCGGGACAGGGGACTACGAGCAGTACTTC
v_gene: TRBV19; d_gene: NA; abundance: NA; j_gene: TRBJ2-7; CDR3aa: CASSIAVSYEQYF; CDR3nt: TGTGCCAGTAGTATAGCGGTTTCCTACGAGCAGTACTTC
v_gene: TRBV10-2; d_gene: NA; abundance: NA; j_gene: TRBJ1-1; CDR3aa: CASSETGPRGTEAFF; CDR3nt: TGCGCCAGCAGTGAGACAGGGCCCCGGGGCACTGAAGCTTTCTTT
v_gene: TRBV27; d_gene: NA; abundance: NA; j_gene: TRBJ1-5; CDR3aa: CASRTDSAFNQPQHF; CDR3nt: TGTGCCAGCAGGACCGACAGCGCTTTCAATCAGCCCCAGCATTTT
v_gene: TRBV11-2; d_gene: TRBD2; abundance: NA; j_gene: TRBJ2-7; CDR3aa: CASSLVPGTSGISSYEQYF; CDR3nt: TGTGCCAGCAGCTTAGTCCCTGGGACTAGCGGGATTTCCTCCTACGAGCAGTACTTC
v_gene: TRBV4-1; d_gene: NA; abundance: NA; j_gene: TRBJ2-1; CDR3aa: CASSQVNSGNEQFF; CDR3nt: TGCGCCAGCAGCCAAGTAAACAGTGGGAATGAGCAGTTCTTC
v_gene: TRBV23-1; d_gene: NA; abundance: once; j_gene: TRBJ2-7; CDR3aa: CASRTEAANRPYEQYF; CDR3nt: TGCGCCAGCCGGACAGAGGCGGCTAACAGGCCCTACGAGCAGTACTTC
v_gene: TRBV2; d_gene: NA; abundance: NA; j_gene: TRBJ1-5; CDR3aa: CASRASNQPQHF; CDR3nt: TGTGCCAGCAGGGCAAGTAATCAGCCCCAGCATTTT
v_gene: TRBV6-5; d_gene: TRBD1; abundance: NA; j_gene: TRBJ2-7; CDR3aa: CASSSGQGADGMYF; CDR3nt: TGTGCCAGCAGTTCGGGACAGGGGGCCGACGGGATGTACTTC
v_gene: TRBV6-5; d_gene: TRBD1; abundance: NA; j_gene: TRBJ1-6; CDR3aa: CASATGGDSPLHF; CDR3nt: TGTGCCAGCGCCACAGGGGGCGATTCACCCCTCCACTTT
v_gene: TRBV15; d_gene: NA; abundance: NA; j_gene: TRBJ1-2; CDR3aa: CATSREPDNLYGYTF; CDR3nt: TGTGCCACCAGCAGAGAACCAGACAACCTCTATGGCTACACCTTC
v_gene: TRBV18; d_gene: NA; abundance: NA; j_gene: TRBJ2-3; CDR3aa: CASSRSSTGTDTQYF; CDR3nt: TGTGCCAGCTCACGTTCCTCTACGGGCACAGATACGCAGTATTTT
v_gene: TRBV7-3; d_gene: NA; abundance: NA; j_gene: TRBJ2-1; CDR3aa: CASSLGNEQFF; CDR3nt: TGTGCCAGCAGCTTAGGGAATGAGCAGTTCTTC
v_gene: TRBV5-1; d_gene: TRBD1; abundance: NA; j_gene: TRBJ1-4; CDR3aa: CASSPGQGEGTNEKLFF; CDR3nt: TGCGCCAGCAGCCCCGGACAGGGTGAGGGGACTAATGAAAAACTGTTTTTT
v_gene: TRBV30; d_gene: NA; abundance: NA; j_gene: TRBJ1-1; CDR3aa: CAWSVAGNTEAFF; CDR3nt: TGTGCCTGGAGTGTTGCAGGGAACACTGAAGCTTTCTTT
v_gene: TRBV4-1; d_gene: NA; abundance: NA; j_gene: TRBJ2-2; CDR3aa: CASSQVSGGNTGELFF; CDR3nt: TGCGCCAGCAGCCAAGTCTCGGGGGGCAACACCGGGGAGCTGTTTTTT
v_gene: TRBV6-5; d_gene: NA; abundance: NA; j_gene: TRBJ1-6; CDR3aa: CASSYGTMGGTSPLHF; CDR3nt: TGTGCCAGCAGTTACGGTACCATGGGCGGGACTTCACCCCTCCACTTT
v_gene: TRBV7-2; d_gene: NA; abundance: NA; j_gene: TRBJ2-1; CDR3aa: CASSLGLVNEQFF; CDR3nt: TGTGCCAGCAGCTTAGGTTTAGTGAATGAGCAGTTCTTC
v_gene: TRBV10-1; d_gene: NA; abundance: NA; j_gene: TRBJ1-6; CDR3aa: CASPFFSPLHF; CDR3nt: TGCGCCAGCCCCTTTTTCTCACCCCTCCACTTT
v_gene: TRBV5-6; d_gene: TRBD1; abundance: few; j_gene: TRBJ1-6; CDR3aa: CASSRRPGQGNSPLHF; CDR3nt: TGTGCCAGCAGCCGCAGGCCGGGACAGGGTAATTCACCCCTCCACTTT
v_gene: TRBV27; d_gene: NA; abundance: NA; j_gene: TRBJ2-3; CDR3aa: CASSLLGSTDTQYF; CDR3nt: TGTGCCAGCAGTTTGTTGGGTAGCACAGATACGCAGTATTTT
v_gene: TRBV10-2; d_gene: NA; abundance: NA; j_gene: TRBJ1-1; CDR3aa: CASSSGTEAFF; CDR3nt: TGCGCCAGCAGTAGTGGTACTGAAGCTTTCTTT
v_gene: TRBV18; d_gene: NA; abundance: NA; j_gene: TRBJ2-3; CDR3aa: CASSAELELDTQYF; CDR3nt: TGTGCCAGCTCCGCGGAACTCGAGTTAGATACGCAGTATTTT
v_gene: TRBV6-5; d_gene: TRBD1; abundance: NA; j_gene: TRBJ2-5; CDR3aa: CASSYSGTAQETQYF; CDR3nt: TGTGCCAGCAGTTACTCCGGGACAGCTCAAGAGACCCAGTACTTC
v_gene: TRBV10-3; d_gene: NA; abundance: NA; j_gene: TRBJ2-1; CDR3aa: CAISQDLDEQFF; CDR3nt: TGTGCCATCAGCCAAGACTTGGATGAGCAGTTCTTC
v_gene: TRBV6-5; d_gene: TRBD2; abundance: once; j_gene: TRBJ2-7; CDR3aa: CASSYAPASGSYEQYF; CDR3nt: TGTGCCAGCAGTTACGCCCCGGCTAGCGGGAGCTACGAGCAGTACTTC
v_gene: TRBV10-3; d_gene: NA; abundance: once; j_gene: TRBJ2-7; CDR3aa: CAISEWPPTDRTHEQYF; CDR3nt: TGTGCCATCAGTGAGTGGCCCCCGACGGACAGAACCCACGAGCAGTACTTC
v_gene: TRBV5-8; d_gene: NA; abundance: NA; j_gene: TRBJ1-6; CDR3aa: CASSPYNSPLHF; CDR3nt: TGTGCCAGCAGTCCTTATAATTCACCCCTCCACTTT
v_gene: TRBV27; d_gene: TRBD1; abundance: NA; j_gene: TRBJ2-1; CDR3aa: CASSAGTGGLNEQFF; CDR3nt: TGTGCCAGCAGCGCCGGGACAGGGGGCCTAAATGAGCAGTTCTTC
v_gene: TRBV5-5; d_gene: NA; abundance: NA; j_gene: TRBJ2-3; CDR3aa: CASSPQGADTQYF; CDR3nt: TGTGCCAGCAGCCCACAGGGCGCAGATACGCAGTATTTT
v_gene: TRBV28; d_gene: TRBD1; abundance: NA; j_gene: TRBJ1-5; CDR3aa: CASSGRQGINQPQHF; CDR3nt: TGTGCCAGCAGTGGGAGACAGGGAATAAATCAGCCCCAGCATTTT
v_gene: TRBV6-5; d_gene: NA; abundance: NA; j_gene: TRBJ2-1; CDR3aa: CASSYNTLSEQFF; CDR3nt: TGTGCCAGCAGTTACAATACCCTATCTGAGCAGTTCTTC
v_gene: TRBV5-1; d_gene: NA; abundance: NA; j_gene: TRBJ2-5; CDR3aa: CASSGEYRAQETQYF; CDR3nt: TGCGCCAGCAGCGGAGAGTACAGGGCCCAAGAGACCCAGTACTTC
v_gene: TRBV30; d_gene: NA; abundance: once; j_gene: TRBJ2-1; CDR3aa: CAWGSVYNEQFF; CDR3nt: TGTGCCTGGGGGTCGGTCTACAATGAGCAGTTCTTC
v_gene: TRBV6-1; d_gene: NA; abundance: NA; j_gene: TRBJ2-1; CDR3aa: CASSVNTLSYDEQFF; CDR3nt: TGTGCCAGCAGTGTGAACACCTTGAGTTATGATGAGCAGTTCTTC
v_gene: TRBV30; d_gene: NA; abundance: NA; j_gene: TRBJ1-1; CDR3aa: CAWSFWGLNTEAFF; CDR3nt: TGTGCCTGGAGTTTTTGGGGCCTGAACACTGAAGCTTTCTTT
v_gene: TRBV7-2; d_gene: TRBD1; abundance: NA; j_gene: TRBJ1-5; CDR3aa: CASSSGGDSNQPQHF; CDR3nt: TGTGCCAGCAGCTCAGGGGGGGATAGCAATCAGCCCCAGCATTTT
v_gene: TRBV7-8; d_gene: NA; abundance: NA; j_gene: TRBJ2-5; CDR3aa: CASSPVEGEETQYF; CDR3nt: TGTGCCAGCAGCCCCGTGGAGGGGGAAGAGACCCAGTACTTC
v_gene: TRBV6-1; d_gene: TRBD1; abundance: NA; j_gene: TRBJ1-5; CDR3aa: CASSEGTGYQPQHF; CDR3nt: TGTGCCAGCAGTGAAGGGACAGGGTATCAGCCCCAGCATTTT
v_gene: TRBV4-1; d_gene: TRBD1; abundance: few; j_gene: TRBJ1-6; CDR3aa: CASSPAGTGLSPLHF; CDR3nt: TGCGCCAGCAGTCCCGCCGGGACAGGGTTATCACCCCTCCACTTT
v_gene: TRBV6-4; d_gene: TRBD1; abundance: NA; j_gene: TRBJ1-1; CDR3aa: CASSTGENTEAFF; CDR3nt: TGTGCCAGCAGCACAGGGGAGAACACTGAAGCTTTCTTT
v_gene: TRBV9; d_gene: NA; abundance: NA; j_gene: TRBJ2-3; CDR3aa: CASSLGDTQYF; CDR3nt: TGTGCCAGCAGCCTCGGAGATACGCAGTATTTT
v_gene: TRBV10-3; d_gene: NA; abundance: NA; j_gene: TRBJ1-2; CDR3aa: CAISEMELYGYTF; CDR3nt: TGTGCCATCAGTGAGATGGAACTCTATGGCTACACCTTC